One and the same sample provided the 14 T cell receptor beta chains below, sequenced in a study of CD8 T cells in Susac syndrome. RNA, at roughly 0.45 to 1 ug, was reverse transcribed with random hexamers. From the immunoSEQ multiplex PCR reads, TCRdb called clonotypes with MiXCR, one entry per CDR3 protein. The table shows 150,000 to 200,000 distinct CDR3 sequences, with around 96% occurring only once. What was sequenced was CD4+ T cells from PBMCs. The source is a human donor in good health.

The CDR3 nucleotides are TGTGCCATCAGCAGCTCGACAGGGAGCAATCAGCCCCAGCATTTT. Encoded protein: CAISSSTGSNQPQHF. The chain links TRBV10-3 to TRBJ1-5, with 7 positions matching TRBD1. The CDR3 is 15 amino acids. With V trimmed by 6 bases and J by 1 base, 6 bases remained unmatched. The germline gives CDR1 ENHRY, CDR2 SYGVKD.

The chain is built from TRBV29-1 and TRBJ2-7; D gene uncertain. V lost 6 bases, J lost 6 bases, and 15 bases lay in between. Germline CDR1 SQVTM, CDR2 ANQGSEA. The CDR3 spans 12 residues. CDR3 protein: CSVLRAPSEQYF. Here the CDR3 DNA reads TGCAGCGTCCTAAGGGCCCCTAGCGAGCAGTACTTC.

This chain joins TRBV12-3 or TRBV12-4 and TRBJ1-2; unclear D gene. The CDR3 is made up of 12 amino acids. Deletions cut 5 bases from V and 8 bases from J, with 12 bases between. CDR3 loop: CASSPGLRGYTF. CDR3 DNA sequence: TGTGCCAGCAGTCCCGGACTCAGAGGCTACACCTTC.

The V call is TRBV3-1, the J call TRBJ2-7, with TRBD2 matching 9 bases. The CDR3 totals 16 residues. Germline lookup yields CDR1 LGHDT and CDR2 YNNKEL (reference sequence). V lost 1 base, J lost 0 bases, and 4 bases stayed unmatched. CDR3: CASSQGSGGFSYEQYF. As DNA, the CDR3 is TGTGCCAGCAGCCAAGGTAGCGGGGGCTTCTCCTACGAGCAGTACTTC.

The chain uses TRBV4-3 and TRBJ2-4; 9 bases align to TRBD2. Germline CDR1 LGHNA, CDR2 YSLEER. Unmatched junction bases numbered 10, after V lost 0 bases and J lost 7 bases. The CDR3 is made up of 17 amino acids. The CDR3 protein is CASSQDSGGGARNIQYF. Written as DNA, the CDR3 is TGCGCCAGCAGCCAAGATTCAGGCGGGGGGGCTCGGAACATTCAGTACTTC.

This chain joins TRBV6-1 and TRBJ2-3; perhaps TRBD2 as D (7 bases). The germline V and J ends were trimmed by 7 bases and 2 bases, with 19 bases remaining between them. Germline V CDR1 and CDR2: MNHNS, SASEGT. The CDR3 is 16 residues long. CDR3 nucleotide sequence: TGTGCCAGCACCAAAGGGGGGACTACATACACAGATACGCAGTATTTT. Its translation is CASTKGGTTYTDTQYF.

The chain uses TRBV7-8 and TRBJ2-7; 7 bases are a match to TRBD2. Trimming took 11 bases from V and 2 from J; bases not matched to a gene: 6. The germline V gene has CDR1 SGHVS and CDR2 FQNEAQ. The CDR3 length is 12 residues. This chain's CDR3 is CAESGATYEQYF. CDR3 sequence (DNA): TGTGCCGAAAGCGGGGCTACCTACGAGCAGTACTTC. Full variable domain (remainder filled in from reference TRBV7-8 and TRBJ2-7): GAGVSQSPRYKVAKRGQDVALRCDPISGHVSLFWYQQALGQGPEFLTYFQNEAQLDKSGLPSDRFFAERPEGSVSTLKIQRTQQEDSAVYLCAESGATYEQYFGPGTRLTVT.

V usage is TRBV4-2 and J usage is TRBJ2-3; 8 bases are a match to TRBD2. Losses at the gene ends were 4 bases for V and 1 base for J; bases not matched to a gene: 7. The CDR3 extends over 16 amino acids. Germline lookup yields CDR1 LGHNA and CDR2 YNFKEQ. The CDR3 DNA is TGTGCCAGCAGCCCACCTGGGCGGGGGGGCACAGATACGCAGTATTTT. This gives the protein CASSPPGRGGTDTQYF.

The chain has TRBV4-2 and TRBJ2-7; D ambiguous. Germline CDR1 and CDR2: LGHNA and YNFKEQ. The CDR3 spans 16 residues. V was trimmed by 0 bases and J by 2 bases, leaving 14 bases between them. CDR3 sequence (DNA): TGTGCCAGCAGCCAAGAAGCAAGCCAGAAGCCCTACGAGCAGTACTTC. Its translation: CASSQEASQKPYEQYF.

The V and J genes are TRBV20-1 and TRBJ2-3, with TRBD2 identical over 10 bases. Germline CDR1 is DFQATT and CDR2 is SNEGSKA (reference sequence). Trimming removed 1 base from V and 6 bases from J; junction bases left unmatched: 4. The CDR3 is 14 residues long. The CDR3 reads CSARALAGVDTQYF. Written as DNA, the CDR3 is TGCAGTGCTAGAGCCCTAGCGGGGGTCGATACGCAGTATTTT.

CDR3 nucleotides: TGTGCCAGCAGTATCGCCGGGACAGGGGCCGATGACGAGCAGTACTTC. Encoded protein: CASSIAGTGADDEQYF. This chain uses TRBV12-3 or TRBV12-4 with TRBJ2-7; 10 nucleotides line up with TRBD1. CDR3 length: 16 residues. Losses at the gene ends were 5 bases for V and 5 bases for J; bases not matched to a gene: 12.

This chain joins TRBV30 and TRBJ1-6; perhaps TRBD1 as D (6 bases). Germline V gives CDR1 GTSNPN, CDR2 SVGIG (reference sequence). V lost 3 bases and J 5 bases, leaving 11 bases between the germline ends. This CDR3 has 14 amino acids. CDR3 region: CAWRQQGNNSPLHF. The CDR3 DNA follows: TGTGCCTGGAGGCAGCAGGGGAATAATTCACCCCTCCACTTT.

The chain is built from TRBV20-1 and TRBJ1-3, with a weak D call TRBD1 (5 bases). The CDR3 is 15 residues long. The V gene's germline CDR1 is DFQATT and CDR2 SNEGSKA (reference sequence). V was clipped by 0 bases and J by 2 bases, with 11 bases between them. The CDR3 sequence: CSARDRGMTGNTIYF. CDR3 nucleotides: TGCAGTGCTAGAGATCGGGGGATGACTGGAAACACCATATATTTT.

The CDR3 DNA sequence: TGCGCCAGCAGCGCCCTCGAGGGCCCGAACACCGGGGAGCTGTTTTTT. Translated: CASSALEGPNTGELFF. The chain is built from TRBV5-1 and TRBJ2-2; a possible D gene is TRBD2 (5 bases). Germline assignment: CDR1 SGHRS and CDR2 YFSETQ. The V end lost 4 bases, the J end lost 0 bases, and 13 bases lay between the germline ends. This CDR3 spans 16 amino acids. The whole variable domain, filled in from reference TRBV5-1 and TRBJ2-2, reads KAGVTQTPRYLIKTRGQQVTLSCSPISGHRSVSWYQQTPGQGLQFLFEYFSETQRNKGNFPGRFSGRQFSNSRSEMNVSTLELGDSALYLCASSALEGPNTGELFFGEGSRLTVL.